This T cell receptor beta chain was obtained from a study of CD4 T cells in relation to SARS-CoV-2 and coronaviruses. A remark on this clone: Its matching antigen is unknown.

Produced via immunoSEQ multiplex PCR; TCRdb's table is partial and in-frame only. Of fewer than 20,000 clones listed, about 84% are singletons. J lost 10 bases, V lost 2 bases, and 6 bases had no gene match. The CDR3 totals 14 residues. Germline V gene data show CDR1 as MDHEN and CDR2 as SYDVKM. Unexposed donor CD4+ T cells date from about 2011-2018, before the COVID-19 pandemic. After ten to eleven days of culture, CD4+ T cells were isolated. V gene TRBV28 combines with J gene TRBJ1-1, with 11 bases identical to TRBD1. This TCR was recovered from a human donor in good health. Sequencing was performed on CD4+ T cells from PBMCs, cultured in vitro. The DNA for the CDR3 is TGTGCCAGCAGTTTAACACCGGGACAGGGGGGAGCTTTCTTT. It specifies CASSLTPGQGGAFF.